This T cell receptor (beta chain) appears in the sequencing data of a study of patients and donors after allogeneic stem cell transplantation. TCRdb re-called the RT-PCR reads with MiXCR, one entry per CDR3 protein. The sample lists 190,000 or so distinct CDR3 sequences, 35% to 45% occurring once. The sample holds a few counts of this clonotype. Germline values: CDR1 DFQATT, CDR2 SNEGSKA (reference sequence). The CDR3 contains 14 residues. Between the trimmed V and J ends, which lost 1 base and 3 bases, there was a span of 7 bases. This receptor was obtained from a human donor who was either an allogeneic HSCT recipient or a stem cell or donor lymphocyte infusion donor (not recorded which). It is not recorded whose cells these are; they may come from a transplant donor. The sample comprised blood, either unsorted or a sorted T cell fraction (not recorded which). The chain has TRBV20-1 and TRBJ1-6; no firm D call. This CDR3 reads CSARGRGYNSPLHF. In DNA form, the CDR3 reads TGCAGTGCTAGAGGGCGGGGCTATAATTCACCCCTCCACTTT.